This is a list of T cell receptor beta chains from one sample in a study of glioma-infiltrating T cells. MiXCR was run by TCRdb on the multiplex PCR reads, yielding one entry per CDR3 protein. The repertoire includes approximately 140,000 distinct CDR3 sequences, under 30% of them detected once, and over 25% sits in the top ten. The specimen sequenced was glioma tissue, nonneoplastic brain tissue, or PBMCs (not recorded which). The origin of the receptors is a human donor with low-grade glioma or glioblastoma, undergoing nonglioma brain surgery, or in good health (not recorded which). Both conserved end residues are part of each CDR3. The order of the fields is CDR3 DNA, CDR3 protein, clone size, J gene, D gene, V gene. A D gene is named only where the DNA matches it firmly. Clone size is stated in some rows and not others, as once, few, many or a class when expanded.

TGTGCCAGCAGTTACTTGGCAGGGGCAGTGGATGAGCAGTTCTTC	CASSYLAGAVDEQFF	few	TRBJ2-1	NA	TRBV6-6
TGTGCCAGCAGTTACCAGGGTGGCACTGAAGCTTTCTTT	CASSYQGGTEAFF	many	TRBJ1-1	NA	TRBV6-2/TRBV6-3
TGTGCCAGCAGTGAAGCGCAGGGCCCGTCTGAAGCTTTCTTT	CASSEAQGPSEAFF	NA	TRBJ1-1	NA	TRBV2
TGTGCCAGCAGTTGGTTCAGCCCCACAGATACGCAGTATTTT	CASSWFSPTDTQYF	few	TRBJ2-3	NA	TRBV12-3/TRBV12-4
TGTGCCAGCTCACCAAGGGACACCCTCACTAATGAAAAACTGTTTTTT	CASSPRDTLTNEKLFF	few	TRBJ1-4	NA	TRBV18
TGCAGCGCCACCAGGGGAGAGACCCAGTACTTC	CSATRGETQYF	few	TRBJ2-5	NA	TRBV29-1
TGTGCCAGCAGTTCCCTCGGTGGTAGCAATCAGCCCCAGCATTTT	CASSSLGGSNQPQHF	NA	TRBJ1-5	NA	TRBV2
TGTGCCAGCAGCCTCAGGGGGGGTATGGGCACTGAAGCTTTCTTT	CASSLRGGMGTEAFF	NA	TRBJ1-1	TRBD1	TRBV3-1
TGCAGCGTTGAAGATCTCGGGGCCACCCGCAATGAGCAGTTCTTC	CSVEDLGATRNEQFF	NA	TRBJ2-1	NA	TRBV29-1
TGCGCCAGCAGTGAAGACAGGAACACTGAAGCTTTCTTT	CASSEDRNTEAFF	NA	TRBJ1-1	NA	TRBV10-2
TGTGCCAGTCTACTAGCGGGGGGGCGCACAGATACGCAGTATTTT	CASLLAGGRTDTQYF	few	TRBJ2-3	TRBD2	TRBV7-8
TGTGCCAGCAGTCCCCCGCTGCAGAACACTGAAGCTTTCTTT	CASSPPLQNTEAFF	many	TRBJ1-1	NA	TRBV28
TGTGCCAGCAGCTACTCAGGAGGAGGCGAGACCCAGTACTTC	CASSYSGGGETQYF	many	TRBJ2-5	NA	TRBV7-9
TGTGCCAGCAGTCTGGAACAGGGGGCGATGCTGGCCAAAAACATTCAGTACTTC	CASSLEQGAMLAKNIQYF	many	TRBJ2-4	TRBD1	TRBV6-1